Given below is one T cell receptor (beta chain) in context. The antigen remains undetermined. The sample originates from a study of T cell repertoires in cytomegalovirus infection. MiXCR, applied by TCRdb to the reads, yields one record per CDR3 protein. Here the sample spans about 150,000 distinct CDR3 sequences, over 25% being singletons. Germline V gene lookup returns CDR1 MGHRA and CDR2 YSYEKL. V lost 0 bases, J lost 7 bases, and 16 bases lay in between. The CDR3 runs to 16 residues. The chain uses TRBV4-1 and TRBJ1-5; no definite D call. This material consisted of CD8+ T cells from cultured PBMCs, taken from culture after CMV antigen stimulation. This clonotype originated in a human donor in good health (CMV status not recorded). Some clones in this sample may be carry-over from other donors' samples. DNA of the CDR3: TGCGCCAGCAGCCAAGATCTCGGGATGTTAGGCCAGCCCCAGCATTTT. This sequence encodes CASSQDLGMLGQPQHF.